This T cell receptor beta chain was observed in a study of blood T cell repertoires in COVID-19. Study-wide context: Acute and convalescent COVID-19 samples came from the United States, Italy and Spain. The cDNA or gDNA used as material had been derived from T cells, B-cell-depleted T cells, or PBMCs.

In the source study's methods: Estimation of nucleated cell counts relied on the amplification of reference gene primers. Method: immunoSEQ multiplex PCR; TCRdb's copy keeps in-frame clones and lacks some. V and J calls and clone size come straight from that table; D and trimming were deduced from the DNA. The repertoire holds some 66,000 clones, around 82% seen once, with under 8% in the top ten. The TCR comes from a man between 60 and 70 years old with acute or convalescent COVID-19. Sample: peripheral blood.

CDR3 residues: CASSRGRTSGYNEQFF. CDR3 DNA sequence: TGCGCCAGCAGCCGCGGACGGACTAGCGGGTACAATGAGCAGTTCTTC. The rearrangement uses TRBV4-3 and TRBJ2-1, with 11 bases matching TRBD2. The CDR3 contains 16 residues. Germline CDR1 and CDR2: LGHNA and YSLEER. After removal of 4 bases from V and 4 bases from J, the junction contained 6 bases not matched to a gene.